A single sample gave rise to the 10 T cell receptor beta chains below, sequenced in a study of T cell repertoires in cytomegalovirus infection. TCRdb re-analysed the reads in MiXCR, keeping a single row per CDR3 protein. This sample has fewer than 250,000 distinct CDR3 sequences; roughly 23% occur once, and the top ten carry roughly 20%. Sequences were obtained from CD8+ T cells from PBMCs. The receptors stem from a human donor in good health (CMV status not recorded). Some clones in this sample may be carry-over from other donors' samples.

This clonotype showed up many times. This chain links TRBV4-1 with TRBJ2-1; D possibly corresponds to TRBD2 (6 bases). CDR3 length equals 17 residues. V lost 0 bases to trimming and J lost 8 bases, with 20 bases between them. The germline V gene encodes CDR1 MGHRA and CDR2 YSYEKL. CDR3 sequence: CASSQDSLARLWDEQFF. CDR3 nucleotides: TGCGCCAGCAGCCAAGATAGTCTAGCGAGGCTCTGGGATGAGCAGTTCTTC.

This clonotype was picked up a small number of times. CDR3 sequence (DNA): TGTGCCAGCAGCACTCGACAGGGAGAGACCCAGTACTTC. Translated: CASSTRQGETQYF. The V gene is TRBV7-9, the J gene TRBJ2-5; 7 bases align to TRBD1. Germline CDR1 is SEHNR and CDR2 is FQNEAQ (reference sequence). J gave up 4 bases and V 5 bases, and 4 bases lay outside the gene matches. This CDR3 is 13 amino acids long.

This clonotype has only a few counts. The rearrangement joins TRBV28 to TRBJ1-1, with D possibly matching TRBD1 (5 bases). Germline CDR1 is MDHEN and CDR2 is SYDVKM. The CDR3 loop spans 14 amino acids. Trimming took 2 bases from V and 10 from J, leaving 17 bases between them. The CDR3 sequence is CASSLRGEHLGAFF. The CDR3 nucleotides read TGTGCCAGCAGTTTAAGGGGCGAGCACTTAGGAGCTTTCTTT.

This clonotype occurred a few times. The chain joins TRBV7-9 to TRBJ1-3, with unresolved D. The CDR3 totals 15 residues. Between the trimmed V and J ends, which lost 5 bases and 0 bases, there was a span of 11 bases. Germline V CDR1 and CDR2: SEHNR, FQNEAQ (reference sequence). CDR3 bases: TGTGCCAGCAGCGCACTACGGGACTCTGGAAACACCATATATTTT. It is translated as CASSALRDSGNTIYF.

The chain is built from TRBV24-1 and TRBJ2-1; D perhaps matches TRBD2 (7 bases). Germline CDR1 is KGHDR and CDR2 is SFDVKD. V was cut by 4 bases and J by 4 bases, with 22 bases left in between. This CDR3 has 18 amino acids. The CDR3 protein is CATSDSLLGGGVYNEQFF. DNA of the CDR3: TGTGCCACCAGTGACTCCTTGTTGGGAGGGGGAGTTTACAATGAGCAGTTCTTC.

The chain joins TRBV14 to TRBJ1-1, with no clear D. V lost 4 bases and J 4 bases, leaving 10 bases between the germline ends. CDR3 length: 13 residues. Germline CDR1 SGHDN, CDR2 FVKESK. CDR3: CASSPRWGTEAFF. The CDR3 nucleotides read TGTGCCAGCAGCCCGAGGTGGGGCACTGAAGCTTTCTTT.

This clonotype was detected a few times. In nucleotides, the CDR3 is TGTGCCAGCAGCCCAGTGGGCGGTACCCCCCATGAGCAGTTCTTC. Its translation: CASSPVGGTPHEQFF. V and J are TRBV7-4 and TRBJ2-1; D is ambiguous. V gave up 5 bases and J gave up 8 bases, with 19 bases separating them. The CDR3 contains 15 residues. Germline CDR1 SGHVT, CDR2 SQSDAQ.

This clonotype was observed many times. This sequence joins TRBV6-5 and TRBJ2-1; the D is unclear. The ends were cut back, 8 bases at V and 5 bases at J, with 4 bases in the middle. Looked up from germline, CDR1 is MNHEY and CDR2 is SVGAGI. This CDR3 has 10 amino acids. Here the CDR3 reads CASGDNEQFF. The CDR3, as DNA: TGTGCCAGCGGGGACAATGAGCAGTTCTTC.

This clonotype has more than one count but fewer than ten. V is TRBV24-1 and J is TRBJ1-1; D ambiguous. Germline V gene data show CDR1 as KGHDR and CDR2 as SFDVKD. This CDR3 spans 14 amino acids. The V gene lost 5 bases and the J gene lost 3 bases, with 12 bases spanning the gap. The CDR3 DNA sequence: TGTGCCACCAGTGCTGATGGGCCGGACACTGAAGCTTTCTTT. Its translation is CATSADGPDTEAFF.

The sample holds many counts of this clonotype. The chain carries TRBV7-9 and TRBJ2-1; the D gene is possibly TRBD1 (6 bases). Germline CDR1 SEHNR, CDR2 FQNEAQ (reference sequence). CDR3 size: 16 residues. V was pared by 5 bases and J by 4 bases, with 18 bases between. The CDR3 spells CASSPASGQRYNEQFF. CDR3 bases: TGTGCCAGCAGCCCCGCGAGCGGACAGCGATACAATGAGCAGTTCTTC.